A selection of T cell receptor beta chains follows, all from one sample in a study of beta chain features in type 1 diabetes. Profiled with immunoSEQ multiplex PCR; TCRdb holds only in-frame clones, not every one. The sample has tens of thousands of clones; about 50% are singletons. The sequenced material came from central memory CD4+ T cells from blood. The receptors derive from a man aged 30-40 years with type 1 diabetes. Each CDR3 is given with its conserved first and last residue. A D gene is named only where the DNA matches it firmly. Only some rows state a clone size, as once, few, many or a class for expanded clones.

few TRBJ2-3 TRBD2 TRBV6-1 CASSSGGLGDTQYF TGTGCCAGCAGTAGCGGGGGGCTGGGGGATACGCAGTATTTT
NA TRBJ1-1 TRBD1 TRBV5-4 CASSFYSGTANTEAFF TGTGCCAGCAGCTTCTACTCCGGGACAGCGAACACTGAAGCTTTCTTT
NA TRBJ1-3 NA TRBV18 CASSPPRAPMNTIYF TGTGCCAGCTCACCACCCAGGGCCCCCATGAACACCATATATTTT
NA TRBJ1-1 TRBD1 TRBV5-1 CASSSGQVTNTEAFF TGCGCCAGCAGCTCGGGACAGGTCACGAACACTGAAGCTTTCTTT
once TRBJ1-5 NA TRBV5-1 CASSPSPRGGGQPQHF TGCGCCAGCAGCCCCTCCCCGCGGGGGGGAGGTCAGCCCCAGCATTTT
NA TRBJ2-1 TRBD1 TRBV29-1 CSVGQGPNEQFF TGCAGCGTTGGACAGGGCCCTAATGAGCAGTTCTTC
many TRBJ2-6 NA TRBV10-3 CAISGPRDTNSGANVLTF TGTGCCATCAGTGGCCCCCGGGACACAAACTCTGGGGCCAACGTCCTGACTTTC
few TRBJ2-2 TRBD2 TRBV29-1 CSVRTSANTGELFF TGCAGCGTTCGGACTAGCGCGAACACCGGGGAGCTGTTTTTT
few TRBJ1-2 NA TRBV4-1 CASSQGAGLPYGYTF TGCGCCAGCAGCCAAGGTGCGGGGCTCCCATATGGCTACACCTTC
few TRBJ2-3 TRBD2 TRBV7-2 CASRLAGASTDTQYF TGTGCCAGCAGACTAGCGGGAGCGAGCACAGATACGCAGTATTTT
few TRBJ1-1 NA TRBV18 CASSPLTGGPNTEAFF TGTGCCAGCTCACCATTAACTGGGGGCCCTAACACTGAAGCTTTCTTT
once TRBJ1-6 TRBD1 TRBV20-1 CSARATGGIHF TGCAGTGCTAGAGCTACAGGGGGGATCCACTTT
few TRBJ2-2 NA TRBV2 CASSGPWGGLTGELFF TGTGCCAGCAGTGGCCCCTGGGGGGGGCTCACCGGGGAGCTGTTTTTT
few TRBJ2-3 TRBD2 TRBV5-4 CASSPGLAGGTRLGTDTQYF TGTGCCAGCAGCCCTGGACTAGCGGGGGGCACTAGGCTGGGCACAGATACGCAGTATTTT
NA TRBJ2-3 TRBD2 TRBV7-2 CASSLVVTSGFSTDTQYF TGTGCCAGCAGCTTAGTCGTGACTAGCGGTTTTTCCACAGATACGCAGTATTTT
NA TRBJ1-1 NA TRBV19 CASSSRSQAFF TGTGCCAGTAGTTCCCGGTCTCAAGCTTTCTTT
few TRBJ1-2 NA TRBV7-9 CASSLPGNYGYTF TGTGCCAGCAGCTTACCCGGTAACTATGGCTACACCTTC
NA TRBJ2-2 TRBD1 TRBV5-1 CASSFGQEDTGELFF TGCGCCAGCAGCTTTGGACAGGAGGACACCGGGGAGCTGTTTTTT
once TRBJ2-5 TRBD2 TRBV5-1 CASSLDAGAGEETQYF TGCGCCAGCAGCTTGGATGCGGGAGCTGGGGAAGAGACCCAGTACTTC
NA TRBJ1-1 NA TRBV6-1 CASSEYRANTEAFF TGTGCCAGCAGTGAGTACAGGGCGAACACTGAAGCTTTCTTT
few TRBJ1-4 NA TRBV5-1 CASSLDGLNEKLFF TGCGCCAGCAGCTTGGACGGACTAAATGAAAAACTGTTTTTT
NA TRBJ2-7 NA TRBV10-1 CASSSDGYEQYF TGCGCCAGCAGCTCCGACGGGTACGAGCAGTACTTC
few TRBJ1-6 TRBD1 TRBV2 CASSPDRAAAPLHF TGTGCCAGCAGCCCGGACAGGGCGGCCGCACCCCTCCACTTT
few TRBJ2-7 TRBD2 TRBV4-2 CASSSISLAVYEQYF TGTGCCAGCAGCTCAATCTCGCTAGCGGTATACGAGCAGTACTTC
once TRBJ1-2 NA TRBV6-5 CASSYRGIEQNYGYTF TGTGCCAGCAGTTACCGGGGGATAGAACAGAACTATGGCTACACCTTC
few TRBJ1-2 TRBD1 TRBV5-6 CASSADRAYGYTF TGTGCCAGCAGCGCGGACAGGGCCTATGGCTACACCTTC
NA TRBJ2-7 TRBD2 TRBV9 CASSVAGGLSYEQYF TGTGCCAGCAGCGTAGCGGGAGGGCTTTCTTACGAGCAGTACTTC
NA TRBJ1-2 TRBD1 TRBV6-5 CASSSQGQGQWGYTF TGTGCCAGCAGTTCCCAGGGACAGGGCCAGTGGGGCTACACCTTC
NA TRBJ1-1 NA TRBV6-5 CASSYAGRTEAFF TGTGCCAGCAGTTACGCGGGGAGGACTGAAGCTTTCTTT
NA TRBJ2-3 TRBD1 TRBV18 CASSPRDRGITDTQYF TGTGCCAGCTCACCCCGGGACAGGGGTATCACAGATACGCAGTATTTT
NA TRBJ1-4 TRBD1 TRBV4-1 CASSQGQGERANEKLFF TGCGCCAGCAGCCAAGGGCAGGGGGAGCGGGCTAATGAAAAACTGTTTTTT
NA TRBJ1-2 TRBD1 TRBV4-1 CASSPGKGQEYGYTF TGCGCCAGCAGCCCAGGAAAGGGACAGGAATATGGCTACACCTTC
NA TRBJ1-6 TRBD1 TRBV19 CASSPDRGGGDSPLHF TGTGCCAGTAGTCCGGACAGGGGAGGGGGCGATTCACCCCTCCACTTT
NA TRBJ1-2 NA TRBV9 CASSVAPGEGYGYTF TGTGCCAGCAGCGTAGCCCCAGGAGAGGGCTATGGCTACACCTTC
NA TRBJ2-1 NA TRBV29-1 CSPGGGGAGEQFF TGCAGCCCCGGGGGCGGGGGCGCGGGGGAGCAGTTCTTC
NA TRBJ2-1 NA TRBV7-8 CASSLQTVSSYNEQFF TGTGCCAGCAGCTTACAGACAGTATCCTCCTACAATGAGCAGTTCTTC
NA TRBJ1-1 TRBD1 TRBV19 CASSEDRGPGDTEAFF TGTGCCAGTAGTGAAGACAGGGGGCCGGGGGACACTGAAGCTTTCTTT